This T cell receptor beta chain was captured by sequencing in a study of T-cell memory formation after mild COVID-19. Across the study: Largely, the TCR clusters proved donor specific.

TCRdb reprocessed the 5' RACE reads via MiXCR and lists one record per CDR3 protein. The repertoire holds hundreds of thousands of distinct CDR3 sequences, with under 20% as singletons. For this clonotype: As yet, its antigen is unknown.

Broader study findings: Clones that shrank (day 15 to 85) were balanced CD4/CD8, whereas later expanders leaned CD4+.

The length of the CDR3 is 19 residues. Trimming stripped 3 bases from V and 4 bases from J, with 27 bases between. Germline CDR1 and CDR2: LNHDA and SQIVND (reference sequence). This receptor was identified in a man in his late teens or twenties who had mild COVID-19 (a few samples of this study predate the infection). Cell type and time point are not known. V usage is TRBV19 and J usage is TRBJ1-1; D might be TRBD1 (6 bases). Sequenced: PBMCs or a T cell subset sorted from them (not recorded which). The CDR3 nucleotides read TGTGCCAGTAGTATTTCAGCCCCAGCGAGGGGGGGTGGAGGCACTGAAGCTTTCTTT. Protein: CASSISAPARGGGGTEAFF.